This passage covers 26 T cell receptor beta chains from one sample sequenced in a study of blood T cells in healthy people across ages. A second PCR of 7 to 11 cycles used a sample-barcoded 5' primer and a J-beta primer mix. TCRdb itself ran the 5' RACE reads through MiXCR, one entry per CDR3 protein. The sample records about 1,600,000 distinct CDR3 sequences, around 42% being singletons. Source material: blood. The receptors here all came from a woman younger than 35 in good health.

This chain joins TRBV4-1 and TRBJ1-6; D might be TRBD1 (5 bases). With 4 bases removed from V and 3 bases from J, the gap between germline ends came to 16 bases. From germline, CDR1 is MGHRA and CDR2 YSYEKL. The CDR3 is made up of 17 amino acids. The CDR3 DNA follows: TGCGCCAGCAGCCCGGATGACAGCGCAATCTATAATTCACCCCTCCACTTT. Amino acids: CASSPDDSAIYNSPLHF.

This clonotype was found a few times. This rearrangement joins TRBV28 to TRBJ2-7; 13 nucleotides align to TRBD2. The CDR3 has 15 residues. Germline V lookup: CDR1 MDHEN, CDR2 SYDVKM. After removal of 2 bases from V and 4 bases from J, the junction contained 2 bases not matched to a gene. The CDR3 is CASSLPTSGGYEQYF. CDR3 nucleotide sequence: TGTGCCAGCAGTTTACCGACTAGCGGGGGGTACGAGCAGTACTTC.

The rearrangement joins TRBV7-8 to TRBJ2-7, with 7 bases fitting TRBD1. V shed 5 bases, J shed 7 bases, and the junction held 11 bases outside the gene matches. Germline V gene data show CDR1 as SGHVS and CDR2 as FQNEAQ. The CDR3 runs to 14 residues. CDR3 loop: CASSAPTGSWEQYF. The CDR3 region has the DNA TGTGCCAGCAGCGCTCCGACAGGGTCATGGGAGCAGTACTTC.

The genes are TRBV7-2 and TRBJ2-1; 11 bases fit TRBD2. The CDR3 consists of 19 residues. Unmatched junction bases numbered 11, after V lost 4 bases and J lost 0 bases. Germline V CDR1 and CDR2: SGHTA, FQGNSA. This chain's CDR3 is CASSSGLAALLNSYNEQFF. CDR3 DNA: TGTGCCAGCAGCTCGGGACTAGCGGCGCTCTTGAACTCCTACAATGAGCAGTTCTTC.

Concerning this clonotype itself: One junction end does not reproduce the germline sequence, and a read error may be involved. This sequence joins TRBV11-2 and TRBJ2-3; the D gene is possibly TRBD1 (6 bases). Germline assignment: CDR1 SGHAT and CDR2 FQNNGV. This CDR3 comprises 12 residues. CDR3 in DNA: TGTGCCAGCACCCCCTGGACAGATACGCGGTATTTT. It is translated as CASTPWTDTRYF.

This rearrangement joins TRBV4-2 to TRBJ2-1; D is possibly TRBD2 (6 bases). The V end was cut by 2 bases, the J end by 5 bases, with 16 bases between. The germline CDR1 and CDR2 sequences are LGHNA and YNFKEQ. The CDR3 covers 16 residues. Here the CDR3 reads CASSQLSGSLDNEQFF. The DNA of the CDR3 is TGTGCCAGCAGCCAACTTAGCGGAAGCTTAGACAATGAGCAGTTCTTC.

This chain uses TRBV20-1 with TRBJ2-2; TRBD2 matches 12 bases. The germline CDR1 and CDR2 sequences are DFQATT and SNEGSKA (reference sequence). There are 16 residues in the CDR3. V shed 3 bases and J 4 bases; nucleotides not matched to a gene: 6. CDR3 residues: CSARLAGGPRTGELFF. The CDR3 DNA reads as TGCAGTGCTAGGCTAGCGGGGGGGCCACGCACCGGGGAGCTGTTTTTT.

This clonotype was observed a few times. The chain employs TRBV27 and TRBJ2-7; 11 nucleotides match TRBD1. This CDR3 region has 16 residues. Looked up from germline, CDR1 is MNHEY and CDR2 is SMNVEV (reference sequence). Trimming removed 2 bases from V and 0 bases from J; junction bases left unmatched: 3. The CDR3, as DNA: TGTGCCAGCAGTTTAGAAGGGACAGGGGGCTCCTACGAGCAGTACTTC. Its protein is CASSLEGTGGSYEQYF.

This chain links TRBV12-3 or TRBV12-4 with TRBJ1-2; a possible D gene is TRBD1 (5 bases). The CDR3 is made up of 12 amino acids. V was cut by 3 bases and J by 7 bases, with 9 bases left in between. Here the CDR3 reads CASSLDIAGYTF. The CDR3 nucleotides read TGTGCCAGCAGTTTGGACATTGCTGGCTACACCTTC.

J is TRBJ2-5 and V is TRBV7-6; D uncertain. Between the trimmed V and J ends, which lost 6 bases and 3 bases, there was a span of 14 bases. The germline gives CDR1 SGHVS, CDR2 FNYEAQ. The CDR3 has 14 residues. The CDR3 nucleotides read TGTGCCAGCAGGTTGGCGTGGAACGAAGAGACCCAGTACTTC. Translated: CASRLAWNEETQYF.

V is TRBV18 and J is TRBJ2-1; 10 bases match TRBD1. With V trimmed by 3 bases and J by 5 bases, 7 bases remained unmatched. The CDR3 totals 16 residues. Germline loops: CDR1 KGHSH, CDR2 LQKENI. CDR3 coding DNA: TGTGCCAGCTCACCCCCGGGACAGGGGATTAACAATGAGCAGTTCTTC. Encoded protein: CASSPPGQGINNEQFF. Full variable domain (rest looked up from reference TRBV18 and TRBJ2-1): NAGVMQNPRHLVRRRGQEARLRCSPMKGHSHVYWYRQLPEEGLKFMVYLQKENIIDESGMPKERFSAEFPKEGPSILRIQQVVRGDSAAYFCASSPPGQGINNEQFFGPGTRLTVL.

This clonotype has a count of ten or more. The chain combines TRBV2 with TRBJ2-7; D is undetermined. CDR3 length equals 13 residues. The germline V gene encodes CDR1 SNHLY and CDR2 FYNNEI. Between the trimmed V and J ends, which lost 4 bases and 2 bases, there was a span of 9 bases. CDR3 sequence reads: CASSGVATYEQYF. As DNA, the CDR3 is TGTGCCAGCAGTGGCGTAGCAACCTACGAGCAGTACTTC.

The chain carries TRBV4-1 and TRBJ2-7; D possibly corresponds to TRBD1 (5 bases). The ends were cut back, 0 bases at V and 2 bases at J, with 8 bases in the middle. The CDR3 sequence is 14 residues long. Germline CDR1 reads MGHRA; CDR2 reads YSYEKL. The CDR3 DNA reads as TGCGCCAGCAGCCAAGAGAAAGGGGCCTACGAGCAGTACTTC. Its protein product is CASSQEKGAYEQYF.

This clonotype was counted many times. This chain uses TRBV20-1 with TRBJ1-2; D call uncertain. Germline assignment: CDR1 DFQATT and CDR2 SNEGSKA (reference sequence). CDR3 length: 12 residues. This CDR3 reads CRGVSPNYGYTF. In DNA, the CDR3 is TGCAGGGGTGTCAGCCCTAACTATGGCTACACCTTC.

This clonotype was observed a few times. J is TRBJ2-3 and V is TRBV7-2, with 10 positions matching TRBD2. The germline V gene has CDR1 SGHTA and CDR2 FQGNSA. This CDR3 comprises 16 residues. V was clipped by 4 bases and J by 5 bases; unmatched bases: 9. CDR3 nucleotide sequence: TGTGCCAGCAGCTCCCTAGCGGGGGCCGGCGGAGATACGCAGTATTTT. It encodes CASSSLAGAGGDTQYF.

This clonotype was seen once. The rearrangement joins TRBV12-3 or TRBV12-4 to TRBJ1-1; D is unresolved. The CDR3 runs 14 residues. The V and J ends lost 2 bases and 0 bases respectively, with 7 bases between them. The CDR3 region is CASSLSSMNTEAFF. CDR3 DNA: TGTGCCAGCAGTTTATCATCCATGAACACTGAAGCTTTCTTT.

The gene calls are TRBV6-1 and TRBJ2-7; D not resolved. This CDR3 is 11 amino acids long. V shed 7 bases and J shed 3 bases, with 7 bases lying between them. Germline CDR1 is MNHNS and CDR2 is SASEGT. The CDR3 region is CASISGYEQYF. The CDR3 DNA reads as TGTGCCAGCATTTCCGGCTACGAGCAGTACTTC.

This clonotype occurred a few times. The rearrangement joins TRBV20-1 to TRBJ1-2; D not certain. The CDR3 sequence is 14 residues long. From germline, CDR1 is DFQATT and CDR2 SNEGSKA (reference sequence). Trimming left V 5 bases short and J 3 bases short, with 16 bases between. The CDR3 sequence: CSAPVGNSDYGYTF. The CDR3 nucleotides read TGCAGTGCTCCGGTGGGGAATTCCGACTATGGCTACACCTTC.

The V gene is TRBV3-1, the J gene TRBJ2-3, with 7 nucleotides matching TRBD2. This CDR3 is 16 amino acids long. V was pared by 1 base and J by 2 bases, with 6 bases of the junction left unmatched. Germline CDR1 is LGHDT and CDR2 is YNNKEL (reference sequence). CDR3 amino acids: CASSQGFAGDTDTQYF. CDR3 DNA: TGTGCCAGCAGCCAAGGGTTCGCGGGGGACACAGATACGCAGTATTTT.

V and J are TRBV20-1 and TRBJ2-1; weak D call: TRBD2 (7 bases). CDR3 length: 14 residues. Per the germline V gene, CDR1 is DFQATT and CDR2 is SNEGSKA (reference sequence). Trimming left V 3 bases short and J 4 bases short, with 13 bases between. In DNA, the CDR3 is TGCAGTGCTAGGCCCCGGGGGGCGTACAATGAGCAGTTCTTC. Translating gives CSARPRGAYNEQFF.

The rearrangement links TRBV27 to TRBJ2-3; D possibly corresponds to TRBD2 (6 bases). V was clipped by 5 bases and J by 0 bases, with 15 bases between them. The V gene's germline CDR1 is MNHEY and CDR2 SMNVEV (reference sequence). The CDR3 has 16 amino acids. The chain's CDR3 is CASSTGRGPSTDTQYF. The DNA of the CDR3 is TGTGCCAGCAGTACCGGGCGGGGCCCTAGCACAGATACGCAGTATTTT.

This clonotype has just a few counts. The V gene is TRBV7-2, the J gene TRBJ1-6; D possibly corresponds to TRBD1 (5 bases). The germline gives CDR1 SGHTA, CDR2 FQGNSA. V gave up 5 bases and J gave up 3 bases, with 11 bases separating them. The CDR3 sequence is 15 residues long. CDR3: CASSLVGVYNSPLHF. DNA of the CDR3: TGTGCCAGCAGCCTAGTGGGGGTCTATAATTCACCCCTCCACTTT.

The DNA for the CDR3 is TGCAGTGCGGAGGCTGCGGACGCCTATGGCTACACCTTC. This sequence encodes CSAEAADAYGYTF. V and J are TRBV20-1 and TRBJ1-2; D uncertain. The V end was cut by 6 bases, the J end by 4 bases, with 15 bases between. CDR1 and CDR2 (germline): DFQATT, SNEGSKA (reference sequence). The CDR3 extends over 13 amino acids.

The sample holds a few counts of this clonotype. The chain links TRBV4-2 to TRBJ2-2; D is undetermined. In germline, CDR1 is LGHNA, CDR2 YNFKEQ. The CDR3 length is 13 residues. V lost 2 bases to trimming and J lost 3 bases, with 4 bases between them. The CDR3 region has the DNA TGTGCCAGCAGCCAACATGACACCGGGGAGCTGTTTTTT. This codes for CASSQHDTGELFF.

The rearrangement uses TRBV29-1 and TRBJ2-7; D perhaps matches TRBD1 (5 bases). CDR1 is SQVTM and CDR2 is ANQGSEA in the germline V gene. CDR3 length: 16 residues. CDR3: CSGAGLVGGSSYEQYF. Here the CDR3 DNA reads TGCAGTGGGGCAGGCCTAGTGGGCGGTAGCTCCTACGAGCAGTACTTC.

V usage is TRBV6-2 or TRBV6-3 and J usage is TRBJ2-5; TRBD1 aligns across 9 bases. Gene TRBJ2-7 matches the end of the DNA better, so the J call may be wrong. This CDR3 comprises 15 residues. Germline loops: CDR1 MNHEY, CDR2 SVGEGT. CDR3 sequence (DNA): TGTGCCAGCAGGGGATCCGGGACAGGGACCTACGAGCAGTACTTC. It is translated as CASRGSGTGTYEQYF.